This TCR beta chain was identified during a study of control samples from healthy donors and cancer patients. V was cut by 7 bases and J by 6 bases, with 16 bases left in between. This CDR3 is built from 14 residues. Germline assignment: CDR1 MNHEY and CDR2 SVGAGI. Produced via immunoSEQ multiplex PCR; TCRdb's table is partial and in-frame only. The data show 200,000 or so clones, approximately 90% seen once. The chain combines TRBV6-5 with TRBJ2-4, with no clear D. The receptor comes from a young man in good health. The sequenced sample was blood. The CDR3: CASTRSGQLNIQYF. The DNA for the CDR3 is TGTGCCAGCACCCGGTCAGGTCAACTAAACATTCAGTACTTC.